These 28 T cell receptor beta chains were sequenced from one sample in a study of control samples from healthy donors and cancer patients. Only in-frame clones appear in the TCRdb table, and some are missing; sequencing was by immunoSEQ multiplex PCR. The data show about 140,000 clones, roughly 89% seen once. The source material was blood. All receptors come from a man between 25 and 39 years old in good health.

The DNA of the CDR3 is TGTGCCTGGTCCGGAGGAAACTATGGCTACACCTTC. It codes for CAWSGGNYGYTF. This chain links TRBV30 with TRBJ1-2, with D unclear. Trimming removed 5 bases at V and 2 bases at J, with 9 bases between. Germline V gene lookup returns CDR1 GTSNPN and CDR2 SVGIG (reference sequence). The CDR3 is made up of 12 amino acids.

This chain links TRBV4-1 with TRBJ2-5; TRBD1 matches 7 bases. This CDR3 contains 17 residues. CDR1 is MGHRA, CDR2 YSYEKL, per germline. After removal of 2 bases from V and 4 bases from J, the junction contained 13 bases not matched to a gene. DNA for the CDR3: TGCGCCAGCAGCCAATCGGTCACAGGGGTCGACCGAGAGACCCAGTACTTC. Translating gives CASSQSVTGVDRETQYF.

The chain uses TRBV4-1 and TRBJ2-2; no reliable D call. Trimming removed 2 bases from V and 0 bases from J, with 13 bases in between. This CDR3 has 17 amino acids. In germline, CDR1 is MGHRA, CDR2 YSYEKL. The CDR3 loop reads CASSQKHLFANTGELFF. The CDR3 DNA is TGCGCCAGCAGCCAAAAACACCTGTTCGCGAACACCGGGGAGCTGTTTTTT.

The chain combines TRBV19 with TRBJ2-6; 7 bases align to TRBD1. CDR3 size: 15 residues. Trimming cost V 5 bases and J 0 bases; bases outside gene matches: 1. Germline values: CDR1 LNHDA, CDR2 SQIVND (reference sequence). The CDR3: CASSHRGSGANVLTF. The CDR3 bases are TGTGCCAGTAGTCACAGGGGCTCTGGGGCCAACGTCCTGACTTTC.

This clone appeared once. The chain is built from TRBV6-5 and TRBJ2-1, with 7 positions matching TRBD2. The germline V gene encodes CDR1 MNHEY and CDR2 SVGAGI. CDR3 length: 13 residues. V lost 6 bases, J lost 9 bases, and 8 bases stayed unmatched. DNA for the CDR3: TGTGCCAGCAGACACGGACTAGTAGCTGAGCAGTTCTTC. This codes for CASRHGLVAEQFF.

The chain joins TRBV11-3 to TRBJ2-2, with 9 positions matching TRBD2. Unmatched junction bases numbered 6, after V lost 2 bases and J lost 5 bases. The CDR3 contains 16 residues. Germline V gives CDR1 SGHNT, CDR2 YENEEA. This chain's CDR3 is CASSLRLAGRTGELFF. DNA for the CDR3: TGTGCCAGCAGCTTACGCCTAGCGGGACGAACCGGGGAGCTGTTTTTT.

This chain uses TRBV5-8 with TRBJ1-2; 8 nucleotides line up with TRBD1. Per the germline V gene, CDR1 is SGHTS and CDR2 is YDEGEE. V was pared by 0 bases and J by 0 bases, with 13 bases of the junction left unmatched. CDR3 length equals 19 residues. This CDR3 reads CASSLDPHQTGATNYGYTF. The CDR3 DNA follows: TGTGCCAGCAGCTTGGACCCACACCAGACAGGGGCCACTAACTATGGCTACACCTTC.

The rearrangement uses TRBV9 and TRBJ1-1; D is undetermined. Trimming removed 1 base at V and 4 bases at J, with 11 bases between. Looked up from germline, CDR1 is SGDLS and CDR2 is YYNGEE. This CDR3 is 14 amino acids long. The CDR3 region is CASSVKGQPTEAFF. CDR3 bases: TGTGCCAGCAGCGTAAAGGGCCAGCCCACTGAAGCTTTCTTT.

The rearrangement links TRBV27 to TRBJ1-2; 7 positions match TRBD1. Germline V gene lookup returns CDR1 MNHEY and CDR2 SMNVEV (reference sequence). The CDR3 totals 13 residues. After removal of 9 bases from V and 7 bases from J, the junction contained 11 bases not matched to a gene. The CDR3 DNA follows: TGTGCCAGGGATTCGCAGGGGGGTGGTGGCTACACCTTC. Encoded protein: CARDSQGGGGYTF.

The gene calls are TRBV20-1 and TRBJ2-5; 7 bases are shared with TRBD2. With V trimmed by 8 bases and J by 4 bases, 4 bases remained unmatched. The CDR3 covers 11 residues. Per germline, CDR1 DFQATT and CDR2 SNEGSKA (reference sequence). The CDR3 DNA reads TGCAGTCCAAAGCGGGGAGAGACCCAGTACTTC. Its translation: CSPKRGETQYF.

The V call is TRBV18, the J call TRBJ2-5; D gene unclear. Germline assignment: CDR1 KGHSH and CDR2 LQKENI. The CDR3 consists of 14 residues. Trimming shortened V by 3 bases and J by 3 bases, and 11 bases separated the two germline ends. CDR3 nucleotide sequence: TGTGCCAGCTCACCTCTACAGAGAAAAGAGACCCAGTACTTC. Translated, it gives CASSPLQRKETQYF.

This clone was recorded once. One end of the junction is discordant with germline, which a read error may explain. The chain recombines TRBV12-3 or TRBV12-4 with TRBJ1-3; D unclear. The CDR3 has 11 amino acids. The CDR3 sequence is CASSPDEPGDF. CDR3 nucleotides: TGTGCCAGCAGCCCCGACGAACCCGGGGATTTT.

Remarks on this clone: Other DNA sequences in the sample encode the same CDR3. The J gene is TRBJ1-2, the V gene TRBV12-3 or TRBV12-4; D is unresolved. This CDR3 contains 13 residues. Deletions cut 3 bases from V and 4 bases from J, with 9 bases between. The CDR3 nucleotides are TGTGCCAGCAGTTTGCGAGGCAGCTATGGCTACACCTTC. Translation gives CASSLRGSYGYTF.

The chain combines TRBV4-1 with TRBJ2-7, with 10 nucleotides matching TRBD2. Losses at the gene ends were 4 bases for V and 4 bases for J; bases not matched to a gene: 7. The V gene's germline CDR1 is MGHRA and CDR2 YSYEKL. The CDR3 has 15 amino acids. CDR3 amino acids: CASSPLAGVRYEQYF. The CDR3 coding sequence is TGCGCCAGCAGCCCTCTAGCGGGAGTGAGGTACGAGCAGTACTTC.

This sequence joins TRBV19 and TRBJ1-1, with TRBD1 as a possible D gene (5 bases). V lost 5 bases and J lost 2, with 12 bases in between. CDR1 is LNHDA and CDR2 is SQIVND in the germline V gene (reference sequence). CDR3 length: 14 residues. CDR3 residues: CASSAWTLNTEAFF. For the CDR3, the DNA is TGTGCCAGTAGTGCCTGGACACTCAACACTGAAGCTTTCTTT.

This chain connects TRBV6-2 or TRBV6-3 to TRBJ2-3; 10 bases are shared with TRBD2. CDR1 MNHEY and CDR2 SVGEGT come from the germline V gene. V lost 6 bases and J lost 3; bases outside the gene matches: 6. The CDR3 has 15 amino acids. The CDR3 bases are TGTGCCAGCAGCCCTAGCGGGAGCCGGACAGATACGCAGTATTTT. It encodes CASSPSGSRTDTQYF.

This clone came up once. V is TRBV2 and J is TRBJ2-1; D not certain. The CDR3 sequence is 12 residues long. Per the germline V gene, CDR1 is SNHLY and CDR2 is FYNNEI. Trimming took 5 bases from V and 8 from J, leaving 10 bases between them. The CDR3: CASSPDPYEQFF. The CDR3 DNA is TGTGCCAGCAGTCCCGATCCGTATGAGCAGTTCTTC.

This sequence joins TRBV2 and TRBJ1-2; TRBD1 matches 7 bases. The J segment lost 4 bases and the V segment lost 7 bases, leaving 6 bases of the junction unmatched. CDR3 size: 13 residues. Germline CDR1 and CDR2: SNHLY and FYNNEI. Here the CDR3 reads CASIRQGAYGYTF. CDR3 bases: TGTGCCAGCATCAGACAGGGCGCCTATGGCTACACCTTC. The entire variable domain, with the rest obtained from reference TRBV2 and TRBJ1-2, is as follows: EPEVTQTPSHQVTQMGQEVILRCVPISNHLYFYWYRQILGQKVEFLVSFYNNEISEKSEIFDDQFSVERPDGSNFTLKIRSTKLEDSAMYFCASIRQGAYGYTFGSGTRLTVV.

The chain recombines TRBV6-2 or TRBV6-3 with TRBJ2-7; 11 positions agree with TRBD1. Germline CDR1 and CDR2: MNHEY and SVGEGT. Germline trimming cut 2 bases from V and 6 bases from J; bases unmatched to any gene: 12. The CDR3 spans 17 residues. CDR3 bases: TGTGCCAGCAGTTACGGGACAGGGGGTACCTTCCGTGGCGAGCAGTACTTC. Translated: CASSYGTGGTFRGEQYF.

The genes are TRBV2 and TRBJ2-2; D may be TRBD2 (6 bases). The CDR3 length is 16 residues. The V gene lost 8 bases and the J gene lost 1 base, with 17 bases spanning the gap. Germline-derived CDR1 and CDR2 are SNHLY and FYNNEI. CDR3 sequence: CASRARGGGNTGELFF. CDR3 in DNA: TGTGCCAGCCGAGCGAGGGGAGGTGGGAACACCGGGGAGCTGTTTTTT.

The J gene is TRBJ2-2, the V gene TRBV9; maybe TRBD2 (7 bases). CDR1 and CDR2 (germline): SGDLS, YYNGEE. V was cut by 0 bases and J by 3 bases, with 12 bases left in between. The CDR3 is made up of 16 amino acids. CDR3 in amino acids: CASSVEIGGDTGELFF. The DNA for the CDR3 is TGTGCCAGCAGCGTAGAAATAGGGGGGGACACCGGGGAGCTGTTTTTT. Based on the CDR3 plus reference TRBV9 and TRBJ2-2, the full variable domain is DSGVTQTPKHLITATGQRVTLRCSPRSGDLSVYWYQQSLDQGLQFLIQYYNGEERAKGNILERFSAQQFPDLHSELNLSSLELGDSALYFCASSVEIGGDTGELFFGEGSRLTVL.

The rearrangement uses TRBV10-1 and TRBJ2-5; TRBD1 or TRBD2 may be the D gene (5 bases each). Germline CDR1 and CDR2: WNHNN and SYGVQD (reference sequence). Trimming pared 7 bases from V and 2 bases from J, leaving 11 bases between. CDR3 length: 13 amino acids. This CDR3 reads CASIRDVQETQYF. CDR3 in DNA: TGCGCCAGCATTAGGGACGTACAAGAGACCCAGTACTTC.

The rearrangement links TRBV15 to TRBJ1-2; D is uncertain. The germline CDR1 and CDR2 sequences are LNHNV and YYDKDF (reference sequence). The CDR3 totals 14 residues. V was cut by 0 bases and J by 4 bases, with 9 bases left in between. Here the CDR3 DNA reads TGTGCCACCAGCAGAGATCAAGGCAGCTATGGCTACACCTTC. Translation gives CATSRDQGSYGYTF.

DNA of the CDR3: TGTGCCAGCAGCCCCACAGGGGAGGGTGGCTACACCTTC. Translation gives CASSPTGEGGYTF. The chain carries TRBV3-1 (or the pseudogene TRBV3-2) and TRBJ1-2, with 7 bases aligning to TRBD1. In germline, CDR1 is LGHDT, CDR2 YNNKEL (reference sequence). The CDR3 is made up of 13 amino acids. Unmatched junction bases numbered 6, after V lost 4 bases and J lost 7 bases.

This chain joins TRBV28 and TRBJ1-5; 9 nucleotides align to TRBD1. The J segment lost 9 bases and the V segment lost 5 bases, leaving 8 bases of the junction unmatched. CDR3 length: 14 amino acids. Germline CDR1 reads MDHEN; CDR2 reads SYDVKM. Here the CDR3 DNA reads TGTGCCAGCAGTACAGGACAGGGGATCGGGCCCCAGCATTTT. It specifies CASSTGQGIGPQHF.

V is TRBV6-6 and J is TRBJ2-1; 9 positions agree with TRBD2. Germline V gene data show CDR1 as MNHNY and CDR2 as SVGAGI (reference sequence). Trimming took 6 bases from V and 4 from J; bases not matched to a gene: 4. The CDR3 has 14 amino acids. CDR3 nucleotides: TGTGCCAGCAGCCAGACTAGCGGATACAATGAGCAGTTCTTC. Translation: CASSQTSGYNEQFF.

This chain uses TRBV10-2 with TRBJ2-7; D possibly corresponds to TRBD1 (5 bases). The CDR3 loop spans 13 amino acids. CDR1 is WSHSY and CDR2 is SAAADI in the germline V gene. Trimming left V 8 bases short and J 3 bases short, with 14 bases between. DNA of the CDR3: TGCGCCAGCCTACCAAGGGGCGGCTACGAGCAGTACTTC. Its translation: CASLPRGGYEQYF.

The J gene is TRBJ1-5, the V gene TRBV27; D is ambiguous. Looked up from germline, CDR1 is MNHEY and CDR2 is SMNVEV (reference sequence). V lost 5 bases, J lost 4 bases, and 12 bases lay in between. CDR3 length: 14 residues. The CDR3 loop is CASSPLGMNQPQHF. DNA of the CDR3: TGTGCCAGCAGTCCCCTCGGGATGAATCAGCCCCAGCATTTT.